The T cell receptor (beta chain) described here comes from a study of human T cells and chemical hapten exposure. At the level of the study: Skin of the upper inner arm, approximately 2 cm by approximately 2 cm, received 2% DPC for sensitization.

Time point given: patch test 1, 2 weeks after DPC sensitization. The treatment: therapeutic diphenylcyclopropenone sensitization with weekly scalp DPC. TCRdb re-analysed the RACE reads in MiXCR, keeping a single row per CDR3 protein. The sample consists of 80,000 to 100,000 distinct CDR3 sequences, roughly 12% of them appearing once. V was trimmed by 0 bases and J by 5 bases, leaving 13 bases between them. The CDR3 length is 16 residues. Germline CDR1 is MNHNY and CDR2 is SVGAGI (reference sequence). The rearrangement joins TRBV6-6 to TRBJ1-4; D might be TRBD1 (5 bases). This sample comprised whole blood, obtained in connection with sensitization to the hapten diphenylcyclopropenone (DPC). This sequence originates from a woman between 35 and 50 years old with alopecia areata. Some clones in this sample may be carry-over from other donors' samples. CDR3 residues: CASSYSWGTGNEKLFF. In nucleotides, the CDR3 is TGTGCCAGCAGTTACTCGTGGGGGACTGGGAATGAAAAACTGTTTTTT.